The clone carrying this T cell receptor beta chain was found once. In the original analysis: Nucleated cell counts were estimated from reference gene primer amplification. The repertoire was sequenced with immunoSEQ multiplex PCR; TCRdb's copy has only in-frame clones and lacks some. V, J and clone size are those of that table, while D and trimming were read from the DNA. The table has approximately 400,000 clones, 80% to 90% seen once. This record comes from a study of blood T cell repertoires in COVID-19. Study-wide context: Donors in the United States, Italy and Spain gave samples during acute or convalescent COVID-19. From T cells, B-cell-depleted T cells, or PBMCs came the material, which was cDNA or gDNA.

This sequence was found in a man in his forties with acute or convalescent COVID-19. The specimen sequenced was peripheral blood.

In DNA, the CDR3 is TGTGCCAGCGGTAATCTCCCCGGACAGGGATCTGCTGAAGCTTTCTTT. It specifies CASGNLPGQGSAEAFF. The chain carries TRBV28 and TRBJ1-1; 8 bases agree with TRBD1. V dropped 8 bases and J dropped 6; count of bases not matched to a gene: 17. The CDR3 totals 16 residues. Looked up from germline, CDR1 is MDHEN and CDR2 is SYDVKM.